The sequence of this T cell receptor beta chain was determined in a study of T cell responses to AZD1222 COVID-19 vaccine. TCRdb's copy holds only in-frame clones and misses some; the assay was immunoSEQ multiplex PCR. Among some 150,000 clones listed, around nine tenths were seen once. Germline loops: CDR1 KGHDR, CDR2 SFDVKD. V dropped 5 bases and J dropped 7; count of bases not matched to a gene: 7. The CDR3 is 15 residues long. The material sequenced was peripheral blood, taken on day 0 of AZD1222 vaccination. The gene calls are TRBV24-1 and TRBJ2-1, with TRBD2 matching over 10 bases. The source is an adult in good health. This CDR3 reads CATSGVAGGINEQFF. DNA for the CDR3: TGTGCCACCAGTGGGGTAGCGGGAGGTATAAATGAGCAGTTCTTC.